This T cell receptor (beta chain) emerged from a study of CD4+ T cells in melanoma. Regarding the study as a whole: Diverse differentiation states were reported for melanoma neoantigen-specific CD4+ T cells. A reported correlation linked neoantigen-specific CD4+ T cells to CD8+, macrophage and B cell function.

Sequencing used immunoSEQ multiplex PCR; TCRdb keeps in-frame clones, though not all of them. The sample lists some 110,000 clones, around 92% occurring once. Regarding this clone: No antigen is known for it.

Germline CDR1 reads LNHDA; CDR2 reads SQIVND (reference sequence). This CDR3 contains 15 residues. Between the trimmed V and J ends, which lost 6 bases and 4 bases, there was a span of 13 bases. The sequencing sample was made of peripheral blood. The chain couples TRBV19 to TRBJ1-6; D possibly corresponds to TRBD1 (5 bases). The receptor was isolated from a human donor with melanoma. Written as DNA, the CDR3 is TGTGCCAGTAGCACGCACCGGGGGTATAATTCACCCCTCCACTTT. It specifies CASSTHRGYNSPLHF.